These T cell receptor beta chains were read from a single sample in a study of shared clonotypes between healthy human individuals. Clones were read by immunoSEQ multiplex PCR, and TCRdb kept only the in-frame ones, dropping some. The repertoire holds more than 1,200,000 clones, with approximately 98.5% as singletons. The sample taken for sequencing was naive CD4+ T cells sorted from blood. These TCRs come from a man aged 30 to 39 in good health. Each CDR3 is given without its conserved first and last residue. Each record gives: V gene, clone size, J gene, CDR3 protein. Some rows have no size entry. The others give once, few or many, or a class for an expanded clone.

>TRBV18|.|TRBJ1-2
ASSQNRGEFGYGYT
>TRBV6-5|once|TRBJ2-6
ASSSISGANVLT
>TRBV30|.|TRBJ2-7
AWQMGRRWDEQY
>TRBV7-3|.|TRBJ2-5
ASSLRPGQQETQY
>TRBV13|.|TRBJ2-1
ASSRYLEVNEQF
>TRBV18|.|TRBJ1-1
ASSPAHPTEAF
>TRBV5-1|.|TRBJ2-1
ASSLSGRAPYNEQF
>TRBV5-6|.|TRBJ2-3
ASSLAGGPTDTQY
>TRBV2|.|TRBJ2-1
ASGPTSGYNEQF
>TRBV7-9|once|TRBJ1-2
ASSLDQAYGYT
>TRBV25-1|.|TRBJ2-2
ASSDSLAGGSGELF
>TRBV2|.|TRBJ2-7
ASSDRRTPP
>TRBV6-5|.|TRBJ2-1
ASSYSNYNEQF
>TRBV20-1|.|TRBJ2-7
SANEQY
>TRBV7-5|.|TRBJ2-7
VRSPTTSVSYEQY
>TRBV11-2|.|TRBJ2-4
ASSLLIDGRLEPKNIQY
>TRBV4-1|.|TRBJ2-5
ASRQVIRDRETQY
>TRBV2|.|TRBJ1-1
ASMTEMNTEAF
>TRBV7-9|.|TRBJ2-1
ASSLPAGTPLNEQF
>TRBV19|.|TRBJ1-5
ASSIVGAGSQPQH
>TRBV7-3|.|TRBJ2-6
ASSHTPWGGLVSGANVLT
>TRBV6-4|.|TRBJ2-3
ASSDRPGVTDTQY
>TRBV29-1|.|TRBJ2-5
SVVQGSQETQY
>TRBV7-2|.|TRBJ1-2
ASSPTGRGYT
>TRBV6-5|.|TRBJ1-3
ASRLSGSGNTIY
>TRBV18|.|TRBJ2-1
ASSPFSDKINEQF
>TRBV6-5|.|TRBJ2-7
ASGSLAGMVYEQY
>TRBV5-4|.|TRBJ1-3
ASSLAGSSGNTIY
>TRBV29-1|.|TRBJ2-1
SVASAASSYNEQF
>TRBV7-2|.|TRBJ2-1
ASSLAALYNEQF
>TRBV28|once|TRBJ2-7
ASLAPGQGAEY
>TRBV9|.|TRBJ2-7
ASSVRGVVDEQY
>TRBV19|.|TRBJ2-7
ASSIWGDYEQY
>TRBV6-1|.|TRBJ1-2
ASSERRHYGYT
>TRBV2|.|TRBJ2-1
ASSERAGESGSNNEQF
>TRBV2|.|TRBJ2-2
ASTGRLGNTGELF
>TRBV6-1|.|TRBJ1-1
ASSPGGNTEAF
>TRBV7-2|once|TRBJ2-1
ASSSTGLAGGDEQF
>TRBV7-9|.|TRBJ2-1
ASSPRELAGGYNEQF
>TRBV19|.|TRBJ2-1
ASSFRGLAGAGVEQF
>TRBV25-1|.|TRBJ2-1
ASSDNIGRNEQF
>TRBV19|.|TRBJ1-3
ASSTRAGAGNTIY
>TRBV5-1|.|TRBJ1-1
ASSLRIRGGTEAF
>TRBV5-4|.|TRBJ2-7
ASSTRTGLIGEQY
>TRBV29-1|.|TRBJ2-3
SVGGQFFDGTQY
>TRBV5-8|.|TRBJ2-7
ASSLGLEQY
>TRBV19|.|TRBJ1-5
ASSMGPGVNQPQH
>TRBV19|once|TRBJ1-5
ASSSLGRVYSNQPQH
>TRBV5-5|.|TRBJ2-1
ASSLTSGNNEQF
>TRBV10-2|.|TRBJ1-1
ASRAPRGLNTEAF
>TRBV25-1|.|TRBJ2-2
ASSPVTGVTGELF
>TRBV30|.|TRBJ2-7
AWSDSGTSGRGQAYEQY
>TRBV6-5|.|TRBJ2-5
ASSFSTTSSGTQY